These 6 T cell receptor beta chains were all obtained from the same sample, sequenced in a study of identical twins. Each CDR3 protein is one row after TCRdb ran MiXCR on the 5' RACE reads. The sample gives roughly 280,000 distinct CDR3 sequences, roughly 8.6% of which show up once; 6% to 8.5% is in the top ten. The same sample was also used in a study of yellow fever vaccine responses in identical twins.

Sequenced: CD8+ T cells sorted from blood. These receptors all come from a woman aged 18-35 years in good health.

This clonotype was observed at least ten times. As DNA, the CDR3 is TGTGCCAGCAGCTTTGGACTAGCGGGACCGTACGAGCAGTACTTC. Its translation is CASSFGLAGPYEQYF. V usage is TRBV11-2 and J usage is TRBJ2-7; TRBD2 agrees at 12 bases. Germline CDR1 is SGHAT and CDR2 is FQNNGV. The CDR3 contains 15 residues. The J segment lost 4 bases and the V segment lost 3 bases, leaving 4 bases of the junction unmatched.

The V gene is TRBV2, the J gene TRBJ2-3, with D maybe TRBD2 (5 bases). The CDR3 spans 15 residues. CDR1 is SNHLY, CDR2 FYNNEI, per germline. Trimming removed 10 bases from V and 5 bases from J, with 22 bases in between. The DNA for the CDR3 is TGTGCCACCCCCCGAGGGTCCCCCTCTATAGATACGCAGTATTTT. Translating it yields CATPRGSPSIDTQYF.

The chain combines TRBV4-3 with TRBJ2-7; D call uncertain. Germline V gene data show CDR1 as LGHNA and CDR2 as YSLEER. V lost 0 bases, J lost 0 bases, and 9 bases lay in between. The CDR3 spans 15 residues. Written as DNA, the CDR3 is TGCGCCAGCAGCCAAGATTGGGCTAGCTCCTACGAGCAGTACTTC. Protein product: CASSQDWASSYEQYF.

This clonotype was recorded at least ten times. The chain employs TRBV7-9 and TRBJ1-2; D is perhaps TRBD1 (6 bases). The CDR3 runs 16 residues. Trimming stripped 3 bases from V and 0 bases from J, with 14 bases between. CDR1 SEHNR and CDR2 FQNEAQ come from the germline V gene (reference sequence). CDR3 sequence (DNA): TGTGCCAGCAGCTTCCAACCGGGACATCCTAACTATGGCTACACCTTC. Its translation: CASSFQPGHPNYGYTF.

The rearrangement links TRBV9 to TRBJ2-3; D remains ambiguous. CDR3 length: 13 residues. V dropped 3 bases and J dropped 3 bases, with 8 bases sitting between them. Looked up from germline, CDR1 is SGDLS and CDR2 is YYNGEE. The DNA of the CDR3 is TGTGCCAGCAGCGACAGACTTACAGATACGCAGTATTTT. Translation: CASSDRLTDTQYF.

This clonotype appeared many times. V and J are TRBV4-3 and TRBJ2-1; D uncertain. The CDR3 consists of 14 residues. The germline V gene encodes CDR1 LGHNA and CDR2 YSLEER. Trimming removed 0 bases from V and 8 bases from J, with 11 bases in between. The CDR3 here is CASSQDSLAYEQFF. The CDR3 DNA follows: TGCGCCAGCAGCCAAGATTCATTAGCATATGAGCAGTTCTTC.